The 27 T cell receptor beta chains presented below share a single source sample, sequenced in a study of OX40 agonist ivuxolimab in advanced cancers. The table came from immunoSEQ multiplex PCR; TCRdb's copy has only in-frame clones and leaves some out. Found here are tens of thousands of clones, around 91% of them singletons; the top ten hold approximately 0.91%. This material consisted of CD4+ or CD8+ T cells sorted from blood, taken in a trial of the OX40 agonist ivuxolimab. Receptors originate from an adult with an advanced solid tumor such as melanoma, head and neck, liver or kidney cancer.

This clone appeared a few times. The V gene is TRBV6-1, the J gene TRBJ2-2; 7 positions match TRBD2. V lost 6 bases and J lost 3; bases outside the gene matches: 7. Germline V gives CDR1 MNHNS, CDR2 SASEGT. This CDR3 has 15 residues. CDR3 in amino acids: CASRGGVTDTGELFF. The CDR3 bases are TGTGCCAGCAGGGGAGGGGTGACGGACACCGGGGAGCTGTTTTTT.

The chain recombines TRBV5-1 with TRBJ1-2; 7 nucleotides align to TRBD1. Losses at the gene ends were 4 bases for V and 5 bases for J; bases not matched to a gene: 5. Germline values: CDR1 SGHRS, CDR2 YFSETQ. CDR3 length: 13 residues. CDR3 nucleotides: TGCGCCAGCAGCCAAACGACAGGGTATGGCTACACCTTC. This gives the protein CASSQTTGYGYTF.

V usage is TRBV7-9 and J usage is TRBJ1-3; unclear D gene. The CDR3 is 13 amino acids. Per the germline V gene, CDR1 is SEHNR and CDR2 is FQNEAQ (reference sequence). V gave up 11 bases and J gave up 0 bases, with 11 bases separating them. CDR3 in DNA: TGTGCCCCCGGAGGCAGCTCTGGAAACACCATATATTTT. As protein: CAPGGSSGNTIYF. Combining the CDR3 with reference TRBV7-9 and TRBJ1-3 gives the whole variable domain DTGVSQNPRHKITKRGQNVTFRCDPISEHNRLYWYRQTLGQGPEFLTYFQNEAQLEKSRLLSDRFSAERPKGSFSTLEIQRTEQGDSAMYLCAPGGSSGNTIYFGEGSWLTVV.

The chain recombines TRBV28 with TRBJ1-2, with 8 bases identical to TRBD1. CDR1 MDHEN and CDR2 SYDVKM come from the germline V gene. V lost 3 bases, J lost 8 bases, and 8 bases stayed unmatched. The CDR3 runs to 14 residues. The DNA for the CDR3 is TGTGCCAGCAGTTTTTCGCAGGGGGCGGGCGGCTACACCTTC. Translating gives CASSFSQGAGGYTF.

V gene TRBV5-1 combines with J gene TRBJ1-6; D ambiguous. CDR1 and CDR2 from the germline V gene are SGHRS and YFSETQ. The V end lost 0 bases, the J end lost 7 bases, and 8 bases lay between the germline ends. CDR3 length: 14 amino acids. As DNA, the CDR3 is TGCGCCAGCAGCTTGGCCTACCAGAATTCACCCCTCCACTTT. This sequence encodes CASSLAYQNSPLHF.

This rearrangement joins TRBV5-4 to TRBJ2-1, with 9 bases matching TRBD1. The CDR3 is 15 residues long. Losses at the gene ends were 4 bases for V and 1 base for J; bases not matched to a gene: 3. Germline CDR1 reads SGHNT; CDR2 reads YYREEE (reference sequence). CDR3 in DNA: TGTGCCAGCAGCATGGACAGGGGATCCTACAATGAGCAGTTCTTC. Amino acids: CASSMDRGSYNEQFF.

The chain is built from TRBV29-1 and TRBJ1-1, with D perhaps matching TRBD1 (6 bases). Germline CDR1 reads SQVTM; CDR2 reads ANQGSEA. The CDR3 has 17 residues. The V end was cut by 3 bases, the J end by 7 bases, with 27 bases between. The CDR3 bases are TGCAGCGTTGACGGTATTCTAGGGCCCGTTAAGGACAGTGAAGCTTTCTTT. It codes for CSVDGILGPVKDSEAFF.

This sequence joins TRBV5-4 and TRBJ2-1, with D possibly matching TRBD2 (5 bases). The CDR3 covers 17 residues. CDR1 is SGHNT, CDR2 YYREEE, per germline (reference sequence). Trimming removed 0 bases at V and 3 bases at J, with 16 bases between. The CDR3: CASSLAGGLTVYNEQFF. The DNA for the CDR3 is TGTGCCAGCAGCTTGGCTGGCGGGCTAACTGTCTACAATGAGCAGTTCTTC.

This rearrangement joins TRBV5-4 to TRBJ2-2, with 10 positions matching TRBD2. The CDR3 has 16 amino acids. Germline CDR1 and CDR2: SGHNT and YYREEE (reference sequence). V was pared by 0 bases and J by 5 bases, with 4 bases of the junction left unmatched. CDR3 nucleotides: TGTGCCAGCAGCTTGGGAGGACTAGCGGCGACCGGGGAGCTGTTTTTT. It is translated as CASSLGGLAATGELFF.

The V call is TRBV7-6, the J call TRBJ2-3, with TRBD2 as a possible D gene (5 bases). Trimming cost V 5 bases and J 6 bases, with 15 bases left between them. The CDR3 sequence is 14 residues long. Germline loops: CDR1 SGHVS, CDR2 FNYEAQ. DNA of the CDR3: TGTGCCAGCAGCCCCAGGACTGACCCCGATACGCAGTATTTT. Its translation: CASSPRTDPDTQYF.

This clone was found once. One end of the junction does not line up with germline, which may come from a read error. V is TRBV2 and J is TRBJ2-7; the D is unclear. Germline assignment: CDR1 SNHLY and CDR2 FYNNEI. This CDR3 has 9 residues. CDR3 residues: CASSEGGNF. Written as DNA, the CDR3 is TGTGCCAGCAGTGAGGGCGGCAACTTC.

This chain links TRBV27 with TRBJ2-3; D gene unclear. Germline V gene sequence: CDR1 MNHEY, CDR2 SMNVEV (reference sequence). Trimming removed 6 bases from V and 1 base from J, with 20 bases in between. The CDR3 runs to 17 residues. The CDR3 loop reads CASRPGGVLPRTDTQYF. CDR3 bases: TGTGCCAGCAGGCCGGGTGGGGTTCTCCCCCGCACAGATACGCAGTATTTT.

The chain is built from TRBV9 and TRBJ1-5, with D maybe TRBD1 (6 bases). CDR1 is SGDLS, CDR2 YYNGEE, per germline. V lost 4 bases and J 5 bases, leaving 16 bases between the germline ends. This CDR3 is built from 15 residues. The CDR3: CASSPQGGLDQPQHF. CDR3 sequence (DNA): TGTGCCAGCAGCCCTCAAGGGGGGCTGGATCAGCCCCAGCATTTT.

The chain carries TRBV2 and TRBJ2-5; D may correspond to TRBD1 or TRBD2 (5 bases each). The CDR3 is made up of 14 amino acids. Germline V gene data show CDR1 as SNHLY and CDR2 as FYNNEI. Between the trimmed V and J ends, which lost 5 bases and 5 bases, there was a span of 15 bases. DNA for the CDR3: TGTGCCAGCAGTTCCGGGGCCCTAATGGAGACCCAGTACTTC. Amino acid sequence: CASSSGALMETQYF.

This chain connects TRBV6-6 to TRBJ2-3, with TRBD1 as a possible D gene (6 bases). Germline CDR1 and CDR2: MNHNY and SVGAGI (reference sequence). The CDR3 spans 16 residues. The V end was cut by 2 bases, the J end by 0 bases, with 12 bases between. The CDR3 DNA is TGTGCCAGCAGTTACGGACAGAGGACTAGCACAGATACGCAGTATTTT. Translation gives CASSYGQRTSTDTQYF.

The chain uses TRBV7-9 and TRBJ2-7; TRBD1 matches 7 bases. Unmatched junction bases numbered 9, after V lost 5 bases and J lost 5 bases. Germline values: CDR1 SEHNR, CDR2 FQNEAQ (reference sequence). This CDR3 spans 14 amino acids. The CDR3 DNA follows: TGTGCCAGCAGCCTCGACAGGGTACAGGACGAGCAGTACTTC. Protein: CASSLDRVQDEQYF. Filled out from reference TRBV7-9 and TRBJ2-7, the complete variable domain reads DTGVSQNPRHKITKRGQNVTFRCDPISEHNRLYWYRQTLGQGPEFLTYFQNEAQLEKSRLLSDRFSAERPKGSFSTLEIQRTEQGDSAMYLCASSLDRVQDEQYFGPGTRLTVT.

The rearrangement joins TRBV5-4 to TRBJ1-1, with D maybe TRBD1 (6 bases). V lost 4 bases, J lost 4 bases, and 17 bases lay in between. Germline lookup yields CDR1 SGHNT and CDR2 YYREEE (reference sequence). There are 15 residues in the CDR3. The CDR3 protein is CASSGSPGAGTEAFF. CDR3 coding DNA: TGTGCCAGCAGCGGATCCCCAGGGGCGGGCACTGAAGCTTTCTTT.

V is TRBV12-5 and J is TRBJ2-2; D may match TRBD1 or TRBD2 (6 bases each). The ends were cut back, 2 bases at V and 3 bases at J, with 13 bases in the middle. Germline V lookup: CDR1 LGHNT, CDR2 FRNRAP. The CDR3 is made up of 16 amino acids. Here the CDR3 reads CASGLTTGAYTGELFF. The CDR3 DNA is TGTGCTAGTGGTTTGACGACGGGGGCCTACACCGGGGAGCTGTTTTTT. Filled out from reference TRBV12-5 and TRBJ2-2, the complete variable domain reads DARVTQTPRHKVTEMGQEVTMRCQPILGHNTVFWYRQTMMQGLELLAYFRNRAPLDDSGMPKDRFSAEMPDATLATLKIQPSEPRDSAVYFCASGLTTGAYTGELFFGEGSRLTVL.

V usage is TRBV28 and J usage is TRBJ1-5; 7 bases match TRBD1. Trimming removed 1 base from V and 4 bases from J; junction bases left unmatched: 7. Germline V gives CDR1 MDHEN, CDR2 SYDVKM. The CDR3 runs to 16 residues. This CDR3 is CASSLYGTVENQPQHF. The CDR3 DNA is TGTGCCAGCAGTTTATACGGGACAGTCGAGAATCAGCCCCAGCATTTT. The whole variable domain, filled in from reference TRBV28 and TRBJ1-5, reads DVKVTQSSRYLVKRTGEKVFLECVQDMDHENMFWYRQDPGLGLRLIYFSYDVKMKEKGDIPEGYSVSREKKERFSLILESASTNQTSMYLCASSLYGTVENQPQHFGDGTRLSIL.

The chain combines TRBV5-5 with TRBJ1-3, with D unclear. CDR1 and CDR2 (germline): SGHKS, YYEKEE (reference sequence). V was clipped by 2 bases and J by 7 bases, with 4 bases between them. CDR3 length equals 11 residues. DNA for the CDR3: TGTGCCAGCAGCTTCCAGAACACCATATATTTT. This sequence encodes CASSFQNTIYF. The full variable domain, completed using reference TRBV5-5 and TRBJ1-3, is DAGVTQSPTHLIKTRGQQVTLRCSPISGHKSVSWYQQVLGQGPQFIFQYYEKEERGRGNFPDRFSARQFPNYSSELNVNALLLGDSALYLCASSFQNTIYFGEGSWLTVV.

This clone was seen more than once but under ten times. CDR3 region: CASSSALAGDQETQYF. The CDR3 DNA follows: TGTGCCAGCAGCTCGGCACTAGCAGGCGACCAAGAGACCCAGTACTTC. This chain connects TRBV4-2 to TRBJ2-5; maybe TRBD2 (6 bases). The CDR3 loop spans 16 amino acids. V was shortened by 5 bases and J by 0 bases, with 16 bases between the two germline ends. The germline V gene has CDR1 LGHNA and CDR2 YNFKEQ.

A single count supports this clone. The rearrangement links TRBV19 to TRBJ2-7; 9 bases fit TRBD2. Germline assignment: CDR1 LNHDA and CDR2 SQIVND (reference sequence). The ends lost 3 bases at V and 6 bases at J; junction bases unmatched: 9. The CDR3 is 15 amino acids. The CDR3: CASSMGPGLALEQYF. CDR3 bases: TGTGCCAGTAGTATGGGGCCGGGACTAGCCCTCGAGCAGTACTTC. The complete variable domain, with remaining parts taken from reference TRBV19 and TRBJ2-7, reads DGGITQSPKYLFRKEGQNVTLSCEQNLNHDAMYWYRQDPGQGLRLIYYSQIVNDFQKGDIAEGYSVSREKKESFPLTVTSAQKNPTAFYLCASSMGPGLALEQYFGPGTRLTVT.

The chain uses TRBV18 and TRBJ2-7; unclear D gene. The ends were cut back, 0 bases at V and 2 bases at J, with 11 bases in the middle. CDR3 length: 15 amino acids. In germline, CDR1 is KGHSH, CDR2 LQKENI. As DNA, the CDR3 is TGTGCCAGCTCACCACCCGTCCCCGCAGCCTACGAGCAGTACTTC. Amino acid sequence: CASSPPVPAAYEQYF.

The rearrangement joins TRBV28 to TRBJ2-7; D perhaps matches TRBD2 (6 bases). Germline values: CDR1 MDHEN, CDR2 SYDVKM. This CDR3 spans 15 amino acids. V was shortened by 1 base and J by 0 bases, with 10 bases between the two germline ends. The CDR3 here is CASSLSPTSSYEQYF. The CDR3 region has the DNA TGTGCCAGCAGTTTATCACCGACTAGCTCCTACGAGCAGTACTTC.

This rearrangement joins TRBV11-3 to TRBJ2-2; no definite D call. V shed 5 bases and J shed 6 bases, with 7 bases lying between them. The length of the CDR3 is 12 residues. CDR1 SGHNT and CDR2 YENEEA come from the germline V gene. The CDR3 nucleotides read TGTGCCAGCAGCCCGCCCTCCGGGGAGCTGTTTTTT. Amino acids: CASSPPSGELFF.

This clone was recorded once. V usage is TRBV11-2 and J usage is TRBJ2-7; 8 nucleotides match TRBD1. The trim removed 3 bases at V and 3 bases at J, leaving 4 bases unmatched. In germline, CDR1 is SGHAT, CDR2 FQNNGV. This CDR3 is 14 amino acids long. The CDR3: CASSFRDRNYEQYF. The CDR3 coding sequence is TGTGCCAGCAGCTTCCGGGACAGGAACTACGAGCAGTACTTC.

This clone appeared a single time. The chain recombines TRBV5-6 with TRBJ2-7; D is uncertain. This CDR3 is 12 amino acids long. Germline loops: CDR1 SGHDT, CDR2 YYEEEE. With 4 bases removed from V and 3 bases from J, the gap between germline ends came to 8 bases. This CDR3 is CASSRTVYEQYF. The CDR3 nucleotides read TGTGCCAGCAGCCGGACGGTCTACGAGCAGTACTTC.